These 29 T cell receptor beta chains share one sample of origin, sequenced in a study of shared clonotypes between healthy human individuals. Clones were sequenced by immunoSEQ multiplex PCR, and TCRdb holds only the in-frame ones, with some missing. Here the sample spans 490,000 or so clones, about 82% being singletons. The sequencing sample was made of PBMCs. The source of these receptors is a middle-aged woman in good health. Some clones in this sample may be carry-over from other donors' samples.

The J gene is TRBJ2-6, the V gene TRBV19, with D perhaps matching TRBD1 or TRBD2 (5 bases each). This CDR3 region has 15 residues. V lost 5 bases, J lost 4 bases, and 12 bases lay in between. Germline V gene sequence: CDR1 LNHDA, CDR2 SQIVND (reference sequence). In DNA, the CDR3 is TGTGCCAGTAGTCCACCAGGGACGGGGGCCAACGTCCTGACTTTC. Translated, it gives CASSPPGTGANVLTF.

The V and J genes are TRBV5-1 and TRBJ2-1; possible D gene TRBD2, 6 bases. The V and J ends lost 0 bases and 6 bases respectively, with 13 bases between them. The CDR3 is 15 amino acids. Germline CDR1 is SGHRS and CDR2 is YFSETQ. CDR3 DNA: TGCGCCAGCAGCTTGGGGGCGGGGTACCTCAATGAGCAGTTCTTC. Its protein is CASSLGAGYLNEQFF.

V is TRBV19 and J is TRBJ2-7; D is possibly TRBD1 (7 bases). The CDR3 has 14 residues. Germline CDR1 is LNHDA and CDR2 is SQIVND (reference sequence). V lost 6 bases and J lost 1, with 13 bases in between. The CDR3 here is CASRSGGGSYEQYF. The DNA for the CDR3 is TGTGCCAGTAGATCAGGGGGAGGTTCCTACGAGCAGTACTTC. The whole variable domain, filled in from reference TRBV19 and TRBJ2-7, reads DGGITQSPKYLFRKEGQNVTLSCEQNLNHDAMYWYRQDPGQGLRLIYYSQIVNDFQKGDIAEGYSVSREKKESFPLTVTSAQKNPTAFYLCASRSGGGSYEQYFGPGTRLTVT.

In this sample, this clone turned up a few times. This rearrangement joins TRBV5-1 to TRBJ2-5, with D hard to call. The V end lost 1 base, the J end lost 2 bases, and 9 bases lay between the germline ends. The germline CDR1 and CDR2 sequences are SGHRS and YFSETQ. The CDR3 covers 14 residues. In nucleotides, the CDR3 is TGCGCCAGCAGCTTGTATGGCAGTCAAGAGACCCAGTACTTC. The encoded protein is CASSLYGSQETQYF.

The chain combines TRBV2 with TRBJ2-1; 8 nucleotides align to TRBD1. V trimming: 2 bases; J trimming: 7 bases; junction bases outside the gene matches: 4. Germline CDR1 reads SNHLY; CDR2 reads FYNNEI. The CDR3 contains 14 residues. Here the CDR3 DNA reads TGTGCCAGCAGTGAACAGGGGGCGGTTAATGAGCAGTTCTTC. Protein: CASSEQGAVNEQFF.

The gene calls are TRBV5-4 and TRBJ1-1; no clear D gene. V was shortened by 0 bases and J by 8 bases, with 5 bases between the two germline ends. Germline CDR1 reads SGHNT; CDR2 reads YYREEE (reference sequence). The CDR3 is 11 amino acids. As DNA, the CDR3 is TGTGCCAGCAGCTTGGGCCCCGAAGCTTTCTTT. This sequence encodes CASSLGPEAFF.

V is TRBV13 and J is TRBJ2-1; 11 positions match TRBD2. The CDR3 has 16 amino acids. Looked up from germline, CDR1 is PRHDT and CDR2 is FYEKMQ (reference sequence). The ends lost 5 bases at V and 6 bases at J; junction bases unmatched: 9. CDR3: CASSDPGTSGVNEQFF. In DNA form, the CDR3 reads TGTGCCAGCAGCGACCCCGGGACTAGCGGCGTCAATGAGCAGTTCTTC.

The chain combines TRBV6-6 with TRBJ2-5; D is perhaps TRBD2 (6 bases). V lost 0 bases and J lost 7, with 12 bases in between. This CDR3 contains 14 residues. Per the germline V gene, CDR1 is MNHNY and CDR2 is SVGAGI (reference sequence). The CDR3 DNA follows: TGTGCCAGCAGTTACTCTCAAACCGGGGGGACCCAGTACTTC. Its translation is CASSYSQTGGTQYF.

The chain uses TRBV12-5 and TRBJ2-7; D remains ambiguous. Germline CDR1 and CDR2: LGHNT and FRNRAP. The germline V and J ends were trimmed by 0 bases and 4 bases, with 16 bases remaining between them. The CDR3 extends over 16 amino acids. The CDR3: CASGLVLGLMGYEQYF. The DNA for the CDR3 is TGTGCTAGTGGTTTGGTACTCGGGTTGATGGGGTACGAGCAGTACTTC.

The chain combines TRBV2 with TRBJ1-2; D not certain. Looked up from germline, CDR1 is SNHLY and CDR2 is FYNNEI. The CDR3 is 13 amino acids. Trimming cost V 7 bases and J 4 bases, with 13 bases left between them. This chain's CDR3 is CASTFDGFYGYTF. The CDR3 nucleotides read TGTGCCAGCACTTTCGACGGATTCTATGGCTACACCTTC.

V is TRBV27 and J is TRBJ2-7; D is possibly TRBD2 (7 bases). V gave up 2 bases and J gave up 6 bases, with 11 bases separating them. The CDR3 has 13 amino acids. CDR1 and CDR2 (germline): MNHEY, SMNVEV (reference sequence). The CDR3 DNA reads TGTGCCAGCAGTTTAGATCGGGGGGCCGAGCAGTACTTC. It is translated as CASSLDRGAEQYF.

The rearrangement links TRBV4-3 to TRBJ2-3; 7 positions match TRBD1. V lost 4 bases and J lost 0; bases outside the gene matches: 7. Germline CDR1 LGHNA, CDR2 YSLEER. CDR3 length: 16 amino acids. The CDR3 region has the DNA TGCGCCAGCAGCCCTTCAGGGGGAGCTAGCACAGATACGCAGTATTTT. This sequence encodes CASSPSGGASTDTQYF.

This clone was counted a single time. A far larger clone is a single base away, which makes a read error likely. Other DNA sequences of this sample code for an identical CDR3. The gene calls are TRBV30 and TRBJ1-4, with TRBD1 identical over 7 bases. V shed 8 bases, J shed 6 bases, and the junction held 12 bases outside the gene matches. The CDR3 runs 14 residues. Germline assignment: CDR1 GTSNPN and CDR2 SVGIG (reference sequence). CDR3 sequence: CAREDRTGDEKLFF. Here the CDR3 DNA reads TGTGCCCGGGAGGACCGGACAGGTGATGAAAAACTGTTTTTT.

The rearrangement links TRBV18 to TRBJ1-5; TRBD1 matches 7 bases. J lost 5 bases, V lost 3 bases, and 4 bases had no gene match. Per the germline V gene, CDR1 is KGHSH and CDR2 is LQKENI. The CDR3 contains 14 residues. CDR3 loop: CASSPRQGDQPQHF. CDR3 DNA: TGTGCCAGCTCACCCCGACAGGGTGATCAGCCCCAGCATTTT.

The chain carries TRBV6-5 and TRBJ2-1; unclear D gene. V was shortened by 6 bases and J by 5 bases, with 17 bases between the two germline ends. The CDR3 has 15 amino acids. Per the germline V gene, CDR1 is MNHEY and CDR2 is SVGAGI. The CDR3 DNA follows: TGTGCCAGCAGCCCTCTATCAGCCTTAGACAATGAGCAGTTCTTC. Protein: CASSPLSALDNEQFF.

The genes are TRBV6-5 and TRBJ2-3, with a tentative D call TRBD1 (5 bases). V dropped 6 bases and J dropped 5 bases, with 18 bases sitting between them. The germline gives CDR1 MNHEY, CDR2 SVGAGI. This CDR3 has 15 residues. CDR3 loop: CASSPPHGRGDTQYF. The DNA of the CDR3 is TGTGCCAGCAGCCCCCCGCATGGAAGGGGAGATACGCAGTATTTT.

The sample holds a few counts of this clone. The chain uses TRBV28 and TRBJ1-4; TRBD1 aligns across 8 bases. This CDR3 spans 13 amino acids. After removal of 5 bases from V and 5 bases from J, the junction contained 1 base not matched to a gene. Germline loops: CDR1 MDHEN, CDR2 SYDVKM. Here the CDR3 reads CASSRQGNEKLFF. CDR3 bases: TGTGCCAGCAGTCGACAGGGGAATGAAAAACTGTTTTTT.

The V call is TRBV7-9, the J call TRBJ2-7; D is perhaps TRBD1 (6 bases). This CDR3 is built from 15 residues. V was shortened by 5 bases and J by 3 bases, with 17 bases between the two germline ends. The germline gives CDR1 SEHNR, CDR2 FQNEAQ (reference sequence). The CDR3 DNA reads as TGTGCCAGCAGCCTTGGGTGGGCACAGGGCTACGAGCAGTACTTC. It yields the protein CASSLGWAQGYEQYF.

This clone was detected ten times or more. Distinct nucleotide sequences in the sample also encode this CDR3. The CDR3 loop reads CASSLEGSRAYEQYF. The CDR3 DNA reads TGCGCCAGCAGCTTGGAAGGATCCAGAGCCTACGAGCAGTACTTC. V usage is TRBV5-1 and J usage is TRBJ2-7, with no clear D. Germline CDR1 SGHRS, CDR2 YFSETQ. The CDR3 is 15 residues long. V lost 0 bases and J lost 2, with 12 bases in between.

A remark on this clone: The sample contains more than one DNA sequence encoding this CDR3. The chain employs TRBV2 and TRBJ2-5; D ambiguous. This CDR3 spans 11 amino acids. The V gene lost 8 bases and the J gene lost 0 bases, with 4 bases spanning the gap. Germline V gene data show CDR1 as SNHLY and CDR2 as FYNNEI. This chain's CDR3 is CASAYQETQYF. CDR3 DNA sequence: TGTGCCAGCGCGTACCAAGAGACCCAGTACTTC.

The CDR3 DNA reads as TGTGCCAGCAGGACAGGGGGAGACTATGGCTACACCTTC. This gives the protein CASRTGGDYGYTF. The chain links TRBV2 to TRBJ1-2; 9 bases map to TRBD1. V dropped 6 bases and J dropped 3; count of bases not matched to a gene: 2. CDR1 and CDR2 (germline): SNHLY, FYNNEI. The CDR3 is 13 residues long. The whole variable domain, remainder taken from reference TRBV2 and TRBJ1-2, is EPEVTQTPSHQVTQMGQEVILRCVPISNHLYFYWYRQILGQKVEFLVSFYNNEISEKSEIFDDQFSVERPDGSNFTLKIRSTKLEDSAMYFCASRTGGDYGYTFGSGTRLTVV.

The rearrangement uses TRBV7-2 and TRBJ1-2; D is ambiguous. Germline V CDR1 and CDR2: SGHTA, FQGNSA. The CDR3 spans 13 residues. V gave up 2 bases and J gave up 0 bases, with 4 bases separating them. CDR3 bases: TGTGCCAGCAGCTTAACAGCTAACTATGGCTACACCTTC. Its translation: CASSLTANYGYTF.

This clone has a single count. This rearrangement joins TRBV13 to TRBJ2-3; TRBD2 aligns across 9 bases. Unmatched junction bases numbered 5, after V lost 4 bases and J lost 6 bases. This CDR3 region has 14 residues. The V gene's germline CDR1 is PRHDT and CDR2 FYEKMQ (reference sequence). The CDR3 DNA reads TGTGCCAGCAGCTCGCGGACTAGCGTGGATACGCAGTATTTT. It encodes CASSSRTSVDTQYF.

This clone was seen once. V gene TRBV5-4 combines with J gene TRBJ1-1, with TRBD1 matching 11 bases. Germline trimming cut 4 bases from V and 6 bases from J; bases unmatched to any gene: 8. There are 15 residues in the CDR3. Germline lookup yields CDR1 SGHNT and CDR2 YYREEE (reference sequence). Written as DNA, the CDR3 is TGTGCCAGCAGCCGGGGACAGGGGGGTGACGCTGAAGCTTTCTTT. This translates into CASSRGQGGDAEAFF.

Only a few counts were recorded for this clone. CDR3 protein: CASSFDGDQPQHF. The CDR3 DNA reads as TGTGCCAGCAGCTTTGACGGGGATCAGCCCCAGCATTTT. The chain combines TRBV7-9 with TRBJ1-5; no definite D call. V was shortened by 3 bases and J by 5 bases, with 8 bases between the two germline ends. Germline V gives CDR1 SEHNR, CDR2 FQNEAQ (reference sequence). The CDR3 spans 13 residues.

The chain recombines TRBV19 with TRBJ1-5, with D perhaps matching TRBD1 (5 bases). CDR1 and CDR2 from the germline V gene are LNHDA and SQIVND (reference sequence). V shed 6 bases and J shed 6 bases, with 18 bases lying between them. The CDR3 is 15 amino acids. As DNA, the CDR3 is TGTGCCAGTAGACCCCTCGGAGGGGCGGGTCAGCCCCAGCATTTT. Amino acids: CASRPLGGAGQPQHF.

The rearrangement uses TRBV5-4 and TRBJ2-5; 11 bases align to TRBD2. The V and J ends lost 4 bases and 0 bases, in that order; junction bases with no gene match: 11. Germline V lookup: CDR1 SGHNT, CDR2 YYREEE (reference sequence). CDR3 length: 18 residues. Here the CDR3 reads CASSPGLAGIKYQETQYF. Written as DNA, the CDR3 is TGTGCCAGCAGCCCCGGACTAGCGGGTATCAAGTACCAAGAGACCCAGTACTTC. The whole variable domain, filled in from reference TRBV5-4 and TRBJ2-5, reads ETGVTQSPTHLIKTRGQQVTLRCSSQSGHNTVSWYQQALGQGPQFIFQYYREEENGRGNFPPRFSGLQFPNYSSELNVNALELDDSALYLCASSPGLAGIKYQETQYFGPGTRLLVL.

This clone was detected only once. With a far larger clone one base away, a read error is the likely cause. The rearrangement links TRBV5-1 to TRBJ1-5, with 12 bases fitting TRBD1. The tail of the sequence fits TRBJ2-3 better, so the J call may be wrong. The germline V gene encodes CDR1 SGHRS and CDR2 YFSETQ. The CDR3 contains 15 residues. CDR3 sequence: CASSWGTGGGQPQYF. The CDR3 DNA sequence: TGCGCCAGCAGCTGGGGGACAGGGGGCGGTCAGCCCCAGTATTTT.

The gene calls are TRBV5-6 and TRBJ1-3; perhaps TRBD1 as D (5 bases). V was clipped by 1 base and J by 2 bases, with 7 bases between them. Germline V lookup: CDR1 SGHDT, CDR2 YYEEEE. The CDR3 totals 14 residues. CDR3 amino acids: CASSLTGTGNTIYF. The CDR3 bases are TGTGCCAGCAGCTTGACAGGTACTGGAAACACCATATATTTT. The full variable domain, completed using reference TRBV5-6 and TRBJ1-3, is DAGVTQSPTHLIKTRGQQVTLRCSPKSGHDTVSWYQQALGQGPQFIFQYYEEEERQRGNFPDRFSGHQFPNYSSELNVNALLLGDSALYLCASSLTGTGNTIYFGEGSWLTVV.